The present entry profiles one T cell receptor beta chain with its context. Its cognate antigen has yet to be identified. Via the germline V gene, CDR1 is SGDLS and CDR2 YYNGEE. The CDR3 starts with the cysteine, ends with the phenylalanine, and has 13 residues. Only the protein sequence is given. TCRdb records Illumina HiSeq 2000 as the sequencer. TCR beta cDNA libraries were prepared using 5'RACE template switching, which introduced a universal primer site and unique molecular identifiers. Synthesis of cDNA was primed from the TCR beta constant segment and was followed by two consecutive PCR amplification steps. As for how the authors treated the data: MIGEC was used to demultiplex reads and group the reads by UMI, and MiTCR was used to assemble and quantify clonotypes. To remove erroneous sequences, TCR cDNA sequences were retained only when supported by two or more reads. The tcR package was used for downstream repertoire analysis, and clonotypes were matched across fractions by CDR3 nucleotide sequence plus V segment. VDJmatch was used to annotate antigen specificity against VDJdb, with one amino acid substitution allowed in CDR3. Each CDR3 protein sequence appears as one entry after TCRdb reprocessed the reads, and no DNA is included. TCRdb, rather than the study authors, made the V and J calls. In this sample's table one finds about 150,000 distinct CDR3 sequences. The biggest ten clones account for approximately 35% of the sample.

HCMV serostatus was determined by detecting HCMV-specific IgG in serum with a commercial ELISA kit. Peripheral blood mononuclear cells were isolated from blood by Ficoll density gradient centrifugation. The sample is drawn from a study of T cells expressing NK-cell markers (TCRdb year 2020). Regarding the research as a whole: Under ten donors provided sorted CD3+CD56+NKG2C+, CD3+CD56+NKG2C- and CD3+CD56-NKG2C+ T-cell subsets, whose TCR beta-chain repertoires were profiled. Among the eight sequenced donors, seven were HCMV-seropositive and one was HCMV-seronegative. The libraries were sequenced on Illumina HiSeq 2000/2500, MiSeq or NextSeq, producing 2 x 150 bp reads. Randomly selected healthy volunteers, three men and five women, were used as the eight sequenced donors.

Here is what the overall study found, with its caveats: Whether the expanded NKG2C-expressing T cell clones were specific for HCMV antigens was left unclear. Those dominant clonotypes were again the most abundant among CD3+CD56-NKG2C+ cells in a few donors, at about 28.3-65%. In roughly 6 donors, the dominant CD3+CD56+NKG2C+ clonotypes were among the top 10 CD8+ clonotypes and accounted for about 1.0-7.5% of CD8+ T cells.

Material for sequencing was blood T cells: a sorted CD56 or NKG2C T cell subset, CD4+ or CD8+ T cells, or bulk PBMC T cells (not recorded which). The sequence derives from a woman aged 45-59 years in good health. Donor details come from another sample of the same person, matched by shared clones. The sequence joins TRBV9 to TRBJ2-1; TCRdb calls TRBD2, which cannot be checked without DNA. The encoded CDR3 is CASTRETYNEQFF. Reference TRBV9 and TRBJ2-1 genes cover what lies past the CDR3, so the full variable domain is DSGVTQTPKHLITATGQRVTLRCSPRSGDLSVYWYQQSLDQGLQFLIQYYNGEERAKGNILERFSAQQFPDLHSELNLSSLELGDSALYFCASTRETYNEQFFGPGTRLTVL.